This section outlines one T cell receptor beta chain sequence together with its context. These data belong to a study of technical replicates of blood from a few donors. V lost 6 bases and J lost 0; bases outside the gene matches: 10. The CDR3 has 16 amino acids. TCRdb's table, derived via immunoSEQ multiplex PCR, lists solely in-frame clones and lacks some. The sample holds 80,000 to 95,000 clones, 94% seen once. What was sequenced was T cells isolated from PBMCs. The chain couples TRBV23-1 to TRBJ1-2; 7 nucleotides line up with TRBD1. TRBV23-1 is marked as an open reading frame, function uncertain. This sequence was found in a human donor in good health. The CDR3 DNA follows: TGCGCCAGCAGCCACGGTGACAGGGCCGCTAACTATGGCTACACCTTC. Protein product: CASSHGDRAANYGYTF.